These T cell receptor beta chains were read from a single sample in a study of long-term antiretroviral therapy in people with HIV. Only in-frame clones appear in the TCRdb table, and some are missing; sequencing was by immunoSEQ multiplex PCR. Of 30,000 or so clones detected, over 75% appear once; the ten largest clones hold approximately 4.5%. The starting material was unsorted PBMCs, obtained 5.2 years after starting antiretroviral therapy. The receptors here all came from a woman aged 40 to 49 with HIV. The CDR3 runs from the conserved cysteine through the conserved F or W. The order of the fields is V gene, clone size, J gene, D gene, CDR3 protein, CDR3 DNA. A D gene is named only where the DNA matches it firmly. Clone size appears in some rows only: once, few, many, or a class for an expanded clone.

v_gene: TRBV7-9
abundance: few
j_gene: TRBJ2-1
d_gene: .
CDR3aa: CASTVAPSYNEQFF
CDR3nt: TGTGCCAGCACCGTAGCGCCCTCCTACAATGAGCAGTTCTTC

v_gene: TRBV5-6
abundance: .
j_gene: TRBJ1-2
d_gene: .
CDR3aa: CASSTGQTRTNYGYTF
CDR3nt: TGTGCCAGCAGCACCGGACAAACCCGCACTAACTATGGCTACACCTTC

v_gene: TRBV6-6
abundance: few
j_gene: TRBJ1-1
d_gene: .
CDR3aa: CASSYSPGPMNTEAFF
CDR3nt: TGTGCCAGCAGTTACTCGCCGGGGCCCATGAACACTGAAGCTTTCTTT

v_gene: TRBV27
abundance: .
j_gene: TRBJ2-7
d_gene: TRBD2
CDR3aa: CASSFSSGSSYEQYF
CDR3nt: TGTGCCAGCAGTTTCTCGAGCGGGAGCTCCTACGAGCAGTACTTC

v_gene: TRBV2
abundance: .
j_gene: TRBJ2-7
d_gene: .
CDR3aa: CASSASYEQYF
CDR3nt: TGTGCCAGCAGTGCATCCTACGAGCAGTACTTC

v_gene: TRBV11-2
abundance: .
j_gene: TRBJ2-3
d_gene: TRBD1
CDR3aa: CASSVKQGALTDTQYF
CDR3nt: TGTGCCAGCAGCGTGAAACAGGGGGCGCTGACAGATACGCAGTATTTT

v_gene: TRBV10-3
abundance: few
j_gene: TRBJ1-2
d_gene: .
CDR3aa: CAISEWGNGYTF
CDR3nt: TGTGCCATCAGTGAGTGGGGGAATGGCTACACCTTC

v_gene: TRBV19
abundance: .
j_gene: TRBJ1-4
d_gene: TRBD1
CDR3aa: CASTQGATSNEKLFF
CDR3nt: TGTGCCAGTACGCAGGGGGCGACGTCTAATGAAAAACTGTTTTTT

v_gene: TRBV30
abundance: .
j_gene: TRBJ1-1
d_gene: .
CDR3aa: CAWRDRSYTEAFF
CDR3nt: TGTGCCTGGAGGGACAGATCCTACACTGAAGCTTTCTTT

v_gene: TRBV9
abundance: .
j_gene: TRBJ2-3
d_gene: TRBD2
CDR3aa: CASSVLAGASDTQYF
CDR3nt: TGTGCCAGCAGCGTTTTAGCGGGAGCGTCAGATACGCAGTATTTT

v_gene: TRBV18
abundance: .
j_gene: TRBJ2-5
d_gene: .
CDR3aa: CASSPVGVQETQYF
CDR3nt: TGTGCCAGCTCACCTGTGGGGGTCCAAGAGACCCAGTACTTC

v_gene: TRBV10-3
abundance: .
j_gene: TRBJ2-7
d_gene: TRBD2
CDR3aa: CAISELAGGHSYEQYF
CDR3nt: TGTGCCATCAGTGAGTTAGCGGGAGGCCACTCCTACGAGCAGTACTTC

v_gene: TRBV4-1
abundance: .
j_gene: TRBJ1-2
d_gene: TRBD1
CDR3aa: CASSLLFGTGTNYGYTF
CDR3nt: TGCGCCAGCAGCCTCCTTTTTGGGACAGGGACTAACTATGGCTACACCTTC

v_gene: TRBV6-5
abundance: once
j_gene: TRBJ2-3
d_gene: .
CDR3aa: CASSYPPGRTQYF
CDR3nt: TGTGCCAGCAGTTACCCTCCAGGGAGGACGCAGTATTTT

v_gene: TRBV18
abundance: .
j_gene: TRBJ1-3
d_gene: TRBD1
CDR3aa: CASSPRAGGRLVGNTIYF
CDR3nt: TGTGCCAGCTCACCAAGGGCAGGGGGCCGGTTGGTCGGAAACACCATATATTTT

v_gene: TRBV29-1
abundance: .
j_gene: TRBJ1-2
d_gene: .
CDR3aa: CSVVRINYGYTF
CDR3nt: TGCAGCGTCGTGCGGATAAACTATGGCTACACCTTC

v_gene: TRBV10-3
abundance: once
j_gene: TRBJ2-2
d_gene: .
CDR3aa: CAISGFSANTGELFF
CDR3nt: TGTGCCATCAGTGGATTTTCCGCGAACACCGGGGAGCTGTTTTTT

v_gene: TRBV6-5
abundance: .
j_gene: TRBJ1-1
d_gene: .
CDR3aa: CASRDRIDTEAFF
CDR3nt: TGTGCCAGCAGGGACAGAATTGACACTGAAGCTTTCTTT

v_gene: TRBV4-3
abundance: .
j_gene: TRBJ1-4
d_gene: .
CDR3aa: CASSQNREKLFF
CDR3nt: TGCGCCAGCAGCCAAAACAGGGAAAAACTGTTTTTT

v_gene: TRBV19
abundance: .
j_gene: TRBJ1-1
d_gene: .
CDR3aa: CASSSRGLNTEAFF
CDR3nt: TGTGCCAGTAGTAGCAGGGGATTGAACACTGAAGCTTTCTTT

v_gene: TRBV25-1
abundance: .
j_gene: TRBJ1-5
d_gene: TRBD1
CDR3aa: CASSDPGQGADQPQHF
CDR3nt: TGTGCCAGCAGTGACCCGGGACAGGGGGCTGATCAGCCCCAGCATTTT

v_gene: TRBV5-6
abundance: once
j_gene: TRBJ1-4
d_gene: .
CDR3aa: CASSLGGLRTREKLFF
CDR3nt: TGTGCCAGCAGCTTGGGAGGCCTGCGTACCAGAGAAAAACTGTTTTTT

v_gene: TRBV7-8
abundance: .
j_gene: TRBJ2-5
d_gene: TRBD2
CDR3aa: CATRGGMDKTQYF
CDR3nt: TGTGCCACCCGGGGGGGGATGGATAAGACCCAGTACTTC

v_gene: TRBV11-2
abundance: once
j_gene: TRBJ2-1
d_gene: .
CDR3aa: CASSPGHTGNNEQFF
CDR3nt: TGTGCCAGCAGCCCCGGCCATACAGGCAACAATGAGCAGTTCTTC

v_gene: TRBV2
abundance: .
j_gene: TRBJ2-7
d_gene: .
CDR3aa: CASSDSYYEQYF
CDR3nt: TGTGCCAGCAGTGACTCCTACTACGAGCAGTACTTC

v_gene: TRBV5-6
abundance: .
j_gene: TRBJ2-4
d_gene: .
CDR3aa: CASSSRSSGPVDIQYF
CDR3nt: TGTGCCAGCAGTTCCCGATCCTCGGGACCGGTAGACATTCAGTACTTC

v_gene: TRBV7-6
abundance: few
j_gene: TRBJ1-4
d_gene: .
CDR3aa: CASSLASSGEDEKLFF
CDR3nt: TGTGCCAGCAGCTTAGCGTCATCGGGGGAGGATGAAAAACTGTTTTTT

v_gene: TRBV10-2
abundance: .
j_gene: TRBJ1-2
d_gene: .
CDR3aa: CASSGRGLANYGYTF
CDR3nt: TGCGCCAGCAGTGGGCGGGGGTTAGCTAACTATGGCTACACCTTC